One and the same sample provided the 31 T cell receptor beta chains below, sequenced in a study of T cell repertoires in ileal Crohn's disease. The table came from immunoSEQ multiplex PCR; TCRdb's copy has only in-frame clones and leaves some out. The data hold about 14,000 clones, with roughly 82% observed a single time. Sequenced: ileal tissue. These receptors were taken from an adult with Crohn's disease.

This rearrangement joins TRBV5-8 to TRBJ1-2; D is unresolved. The CDR3 consists of 13 residues. CDR1 SGHTS and CDR2 YDEGEE come from the germline V gene. Trimming removed 4 bases at V and 7 bases at J, with 14 bases between. The CDR3 region has the DNA TGTGCCAGCAGCCCGGCTCGGAGAGGTGGCTACACCTTC. Its protein is CASSPARRGGYTF.

CDR3 loop: CASSPYDEQYF. CDR3 in DNA: TGTGCCAGCAGCCCCTACGACGAGCAGTACTTC. The V gene is TRBV6-1, the J gene TRBJ2-7; D ambiguous. V was shortened by 6 bases and J by 5 bases, with 8 bases between the two germline ends. Germline assignment: CDR1 MNHNS and CDR2 SASEGT. CDR3 length equals 11 residues.

The rearrangement joins TRBV18 to TRBJ2-7; TRBD1 matches 7 bases. The CDR3 consists of 15 residues. The J segment lost 0 bases and the V segment lost 6 bases, leaving 8 bases of the junction unmatched. Looked up from germline, CDR1 is KGHSH and CDR2 is LQKENI. The CDR3 sequence is CASSPDRAFSYEQYF. CDR3 nucleotides: TGTGCCAGCTCTCCTGACAGGGCCTTCTCCTACGAGCAGTACTTC.

This rearrangement joins TRBV4-2 to TRBJ1-1; D may be TRBD1 (5 bases). V was clipped by 2 bases and J by 1 base, with 11 bases between them. Germline V gives CDR1 LGHNA, CDR2 YNFKEQ. CDR3 size: 15 residues. The CDR3 here is CASSQPDRRNTEAFF. CDR3 nucleotide sequence: TGTGCCAGCAGCCAACCTGACAGACGGAACACTGAAGCTTTCTTT.

The chain recombines TRBV5-1 with TRBJ1-2; D is perhaps TRBD1 (6 bases). V shed 5 bases and J shed 2 bases, with 10 bases lying between them. Looked up from germline, CDR1 is SGHRS and CDR2 is YFSETQ. There are 13 residues in the CDR3. Here the CDR3 reads CASSLQGNYGYTF. The CDR3, as DNA: TGCGCCAGCAGTCTACAGGGCAACTATGGCTACACCTTC.

J is TRBJ2-5 and V is TRBV21-1; TRBD2 is the table's D call and was not checked against the DNA. TRBV21-1 is a documented pseudogene. The CDR3 contains 12 residues. DNA for the CDR3: TGTGCCCGGGGGACTAGCGTTGAGACCCAGTACTTC. Amino acid sequence: CARGTSVETQYF.

The table lists this clone with a few counts. The chain employs TRBV10-2 and TRBJ2-7; TRBD2 matches 7 bases. This CDR3 is 15 amino acids long. V was clipped by 4 bases and J by 0 bases; unmatched bases: 6. Germline values: CDR1 WSHSY, CDR2 SAAADI. The DNA for the CDR3 is TGCGCCAGCAGTGCCCGAGCGGGGAGCTCCTACGAGCAGTACTTC. Translated, it gives CASSARAGSSYEQYF.

The chain has TRBV28 and TRBJ2-5; TRBD2 matches 13 bases. V dropped 6 bases and J dropped 4; count of bases not matched to a gene: 11. CDR3 length equals 17 residues. The germline V gene encodes CDR1 MDHEN and CDR2 SYDVKM. CDR3 DNA sequence: TGTGCCAGCAGCCCGTTTTGGACTAGCGGGAGAGTAGAGACCCAGTACTTC. This translates into CASSPFWTSGRVETQYF.

J is TRBJ2-7 and V is TRBV5-6; 8 bases are a match to TRBD1. This CDR3 comprises 14 residues. V shed 2 bases and J 4 bases; nucleotides not matched to a gene: 5. CDR1 SGHDT and CDR2 YYEEEE come from the germline V gene. DNA of the CDR3: TGTGCCAGCAGCTTAACAGGGGGTCATTACGAGCAGTACTTC. Residues: CASSLTGGHYEQYF.

This rearrangement joins TRBV27 to TRBJ1-5; no definite D call. V was cut by 2 bases and J by 0 bases, with 11 bases left in between. Germline values: CDR1 MNHEY, CDR2 SMNVEV (reference sequence). CDR3 length equals 16 residues. The CDR3 sequence: CASSLTRHYSNQPQHF. The CDR3 nucleotides read TGTGCCAGCAGTTTAACTCGACATTATAGCAATCAGCCCCAGCATTTT.

V gene TRBV4-1 combines with J gene TRBJ2-7; TRBD2 is a possible D gene (5 bases). Germline V gene data show CDR1 as MGHRA and CDR2 as YSYEKL. There are 15 residues in the CDR3. V dropped 0 bases and J dropped 0 bases, with 9 bases sitting between them. CDR3 bases: TGCGCCAGCAGCCAAGATGTGGGGAGCTCCTACGAGCAGTACTTC. Translated, it gives CASSQDVGSSYEQYF.

The rearrangement joins TRBV7-9 to TRBJ2-5; D ambiguous. CDR1 is SEHNR and CDR2 is FQNEAQ in the germline V gene (reference sequence). The CDR3 covers 12 residues. With 5 bases removed from V and 2 bases from J, the gap between germline ends came to 6 bases. The CDR3 sequence is CASSPLQETQYF. The CDR3 DNA sequence: TGTGCCAGCAGCCCCCTACAAGAGACCCAGTACTTC.

CDR3 amino acids: CASSADSFLHYGYTF. Written as DNA, the CDR3 is TGTGCCAGCAGCGCCGACTCCTTCCTCCACTATGGCTACACCTTC. The gene calls are TRBV9 and TRBJ1-2; no clear D. The V end lost 3 bases, the J end lost 3 bases, and 15 bases lay between the germline ends. Germline lookup yields CDR1 SGDLS and CDR2 YYNGEE. The CDR3 runs to 15 residues. The whole variable domain, filled in from reference TRBV9 and TRBJ1-2, reads DSGVTQTPKHLITATGQRVTLRCSPRSGDLSVYWYQQSLDQGLQFLIQYYNGEERAKGNILERFSAQQFPDLHSELNLSSLELGDSALYFCASSADSFLHYGYTFGSGTRLTVV.

The chain employs TRBV5-4 and TRBJ2-7; no clear D. Trimming removed 4 bases from V and 1 base from J, with 9 bases in between. The CDR3 loop spans 13 amino acids. Per the germline V gene, CDR1 is SGHNT and CDR2 is YYREEE (reference sequence). CDR3 DNA sequence: TGTGCCAGCAGCCTCGCTCAGTCCTACGAGCAGTACTTC. Translated: CASSLAQSYEQYF.

V gene TRBV2 combines with J gene TRBJ2-7, with a tentative D call TRBD1 (5 bases). This CDR3 is built from 11 residues. V was trimmed by 9 bases and J by 5 bases, leaving 11 bases between them. Germline V gives CDR1 SNHLY, CDR2 FYNNEI. As DNA, the CDR3 is TGTGCCAGTAAAGGGGTTGACGAGCAGTACTTC. This gives the protein CASKGVDEQYF.

The chain combines TRBV19 with TRBJ2-5, with 8 bases that match TRBD1. Germline CDR1 and CDR2: LNHDA and SQIVND (reference sequence). The CDR3 extends over 14 amino acids. J lost 4 bases, V lost 1 base, and 2 bases had no gene match. In DNA, the CDR3 is TGTGCCAGTAGTATAGTACAGGGGGGAGAGACCCAGTACTTC. It encodes CASSIVQGGETQYF.

The chain has TRBV18 and TRBJ2-5, with 8 bases matching TRBD1. CDR1 KGHSH and CDR2 LQKENI come from the germline V gene. The CDR3 extends over 15 amino acids. The junction had 6 bases not matched to a gene; V was cut back by 1 base and J by 5 bases. The CDR3 region has the DNA TGTGCCAGCTCACCACGGACAGGGATAGTTGAGACCCAGTACTTC. Protein sequence: CASSPRTGIVETQYF.

The chain joins TRBV2 to TRBJ2-5; D perhaps matches TRBD2 (5 bases). CDR1 is SNHLY, CDR2 FYNNEI, per germline. The CDR3 totals 17 residues. V shed 1 base and J shed 2 bases, with 17 bases lying between them. This chain's CDR3 is CASSEEARERGQETQYF. The CDR3 DNA sequence: TGTGCCAGCAGTGAAGAGGCTAGGGAGCGCGGGCAAGAGACCCAGTACTTC.

This chain links TRBV14 with TRBJ2-5; TRBD1 might be the D (5 bases). The CDR3 sequence is 14 residues long. Trimming cost V 4 bases and J 5 bases, with 14 bases left between them. Germline assignment: CDR1 SGHDN and CDR2 FVKESK. This CDR3 is CASSRGQLGETQYF. DNA of the CDR3: TGTGCCAGCAGCCGGGGCCAGCTGGGGGAGACCCAGTACTTC.

The chain recombines TRBV7-3 with TRBJ1-1, with D perhaps matching TRBD1 (5 bases). Germline values: CDR1 SGHTA, CDR2 FQGTGA. V lost 3 bases, J lost 4 bases, and 12 bases lay in between. CDR3 length equals 14 residues. CDR3 amino acids: CASSFDRGITEAFF. The CDR3 bases are TGTGCCAGCAGCTTCGACAGAGGTATCACTGAAGCTTTCTTT. The entire variable domain, with the rest obtained from reference TRBV7-3 and TRBJ1-1, is as follows: GAGVSQTPSNKVTEKGKYVELRCDPISGHTALYWYRQSLGQGPEFLIYFQGTGAADDSGLPNDRFFAVRPEGSVSTLKIQRTERGDSAVYLCASSFDRGITEAFFGQGTRLTVV.

The V call is TRBV5-1, the J call TRBJ2-1; D possibly corresponds to TRBD2 (6 bases). CDR3 length: 12 amino acids. CDR1 and CDR2 from the germline V gene are SGHRS and YFSETQ. V lost 3 bases and J 7 bases, leaving 8 bases between the germline ends. The CDR3 is CASSSGVNEQFF. In DNA form, the CDR3 reads TGCGCCAGCAGCTCGGGGGTTAATGAGCAGTTCTTC.

CDR3 DNA sequence: TGCGCCAGCAGCCAAACGACCGGGACTAGTCTAGGCGAGCAGTACTTC. Translated, it gives CASSQTTGTSLGEQYF. The gene calls are TRBV4-1 and TRBJ2-7, with 8 bases lining up with TRBD2. CDR3 length: 16 amino acids. Germline V gives CDR1 MGHRA, CDR2 YSYEKL. Trimming removed 2 bases from V and 6 bases from J; junction bases left unmatched: 12.

This chain uses TRBV15 with TRBJ2-7; 8 bases are shared with TRBD2. V lost 1 base, J lost 2 bases, and 4 bases stayed unmatched. This CDR3 spans 15 amino acids. Germline assignment: CDR1 LNHNV and CDR2 YYDKDF (reference sequence). The CDR3 protein is CATSRASGSAYEQYF. The CDR3 region has the DNA TGTGCCACCAGCAGAGCCAGCGGGAGCGCCTACGAGCAGTACTTC.

This chain uses TRBV9 with TRBJ2-7, with a possible D match to TRBD2 (5 bases). The germline V gene encodes CDR1 SGDLS and CDR2 YYNGEE. This CDR3 is 14 amino acids long. V dropped 0 bases and J dropped 4 bases, with 11 bases sitting between them. This CDR3 reads CASSVGGNAYEQYF. The CDR3 region has the DNA TGTGCCAGCAGCGTAGGAGGGAACGCGTACGAGCAGTACTTC.

The chain combines TRBV5-1 with TRBJ2-1; 12 nucleotides align to TRBD1. CDR3 length equals 16 residues. J was trimmed by 7 bases and V by 2 bases; bases with no gene match: 7. Germline CDR1 SGHRS, CDR2 YFSETQ. CDR3 in DNA: TGCGCCAGCAGCTTCGGGACAGGGGGCGCAGGGAATGAGCAGTTCTTC. Translating it yields CASSFGTGGAGNEQFF. Filled out from reference TRBV5-1 and TRBJ2-1, the complete variable domain reads KAGVTQTPRYLIKTRGQQVTLSCSPISGHRSVSWYQQTPGQGLQFLFEYFSETQRNKGNFPGRFSGRQFSNSRSEMNVSTLELGDSALYLCASSFGTGGAGNEQFFGPGTRLTVL.

Notes on this clone: This sample includes further DNA sequences coding for the same CDR3. The chain is built from TRBV27 and TRBJ2-3, with 9 bases fitting TRBD2. CDR1 and CDR2 (germline): MNHEY, SMNVEV (reference sequence). The CDR3 loop spans 15 amino acids. Trimming at V came to 3 bases and at J to 2 bases, leaving 3 bases not matched to a gene. For the CDR3, the DNA is TGTGCCAGCAGTTTGCGGGAGGGCCTCACAGATACGCAGTATTTT. As protein: CASSLREGLTDTQYF.

V and J are TRBV5-5 and TRBJ2-2; 10 bases are shared with TRBD2. Germline V gene lookup returns CDR1 SGHKS and CDR2 YYEKEE (reference sequence). Trimming removed 1 base from V and 6 bases from J; junction bases left unmatched: 0. CDR3 length equals 14 residues. The CDR3 bases are TGTGCCAGCAGCTTGCTAGCGGGAGCCGGGGAGCTGTTTTTT. Translating it yields CASSLLAGAGELFF. Variable domain in full (rest from reference TRBV5-5 and TRBJ2-2): DAGVTQSPTHLIKTRGQQVTLRCSPISGHKSVSWYQQVLGQGPQFIFQYYEKEERGRGNFPDRFSARQFPNYSSELNVNALLLGDSALYLCASSLLAGAGELFFGEGSRLTVL.

This sequence joins TRBV5-1 and TRBJ2-7; 11 nucleotides agree with TRBD2. V lost 6 bases to trimming and J lost 4 bases; unmatched junction nucleotides: 6. CDR3 size: 14 residues. The germline V gene has CDR1 SGHRS and CDR2 YFSETQ. The chain's CDR3 is CASKSTSGNYEQYF. The CDR3 DNA sequence: TGCGCCAGCAAGTCGACTAGCGGGAATTACGAGCAGTACTTC.

This clone came up a few times. The chain uses TRBV9 and TRBJ1-2; D is undetermined. Trimming took 4 bases from V and 1 from J, leaving 11 bases between them. CDR1 and CDR2 from the germline V gene are SGDLS and YYNGEE. The CDR3 runs 14 residues. The chain's CDR3 is CASSQRANNYGYTF. Written as DNA, the CDR3 is TGTGCCAGCAGCCAGAGGGCCAATAACTATGGCTACACCTTC.

The chain joins TRBV6-4 to TRBJ2-2, with 9 bases identical to TRBD1. CDR1 is MRHNA and CDR2 is SNTAGT in the germline V gene. This CDR3 comprises 15 residues. The V and J ends lost 6 bases and 3 bases, in that order; junction bases with no gene match: 5. CDR3 protein: CASRAQGADTGELFF. CDR3 coding DNA: TGTGCCAGCAGAGCACAGGGGGCGGACACCGGGGAGCTGTTTTTT.

This clone was seen once. The rearrangement joins TRBV2 to TRBJ1-5; D unresolved. This CDR3 is built from 14 residues. CDR1 and CDR2 from the germline V gene are SNHLY and FYNNEI. V dropped 5 bases and J dropped 2 bases, with 10 bases sitting between them. The CDR3 nucleotides read TGTGCCAGCAGTCAAGGGCAGGGCAATCAGCCCCAGCATTTT. Its protein is CASSQGQGNQPQHF.